A single sample is the source of the 27 T cell receptor beta chains below, sequenced in a study of Ad26.COV2.S vaccination and SARS-CoV-2 variants. Treatment: roughly 19 received Ad26.COV2.S at low or high dose, single or two shots; roughly five received placebo; per-sample allocation not given. The samples were gathered on day 63 after the first injection of vaccine or placebo. TCRdb's table, derived via immunoSEQ multiplex PCR, lists solely in-frame clones and lacks some. In the table there are approximately 420,000 clones, 80% to 90% of which are singletons. The sequencing used peripheral blood, collected in a trial of Ad26.COV2.S vaccine versus placebo. These receptors were collected from a person between 18 and 65 years old who received the Ad26.COV2.S COVID-19 vaccine or a placebo.

The chain couples TRBV12-3 or TRBV12-4 to TRBJ1-1; D gene ambiguous. The CDR3 runs to 13 residues. V was shortened by 3 bases and J by 3 bases, with 8 bases between the two germline ends. Here the CDR3 reads CASSLGTHTEAFF. In DNA form, the CDR3 reads TGTGCCAGCAGTTTGGGCACCCACACTGAAGCTTTCTTT.

The genes are TRBV18 and TRBJ2-7; D gene ambiguous. Trimming left V 1 base short and J 6 bases short, with 10 bases between. Germline assignment: CDR1 KGHSH and CDR2 LQKENI. CDR3 length equals 13 residues. CDR3 sequence (DNA): TGTGCCAGCTCACCACTGGGTAGAGCCGAGCAGTACTTC. It encodes CASSPLGRAEQYF. Full variable domain (outside the CDR3, taken from reference TRBV18 and TRBJ2-7): NAGVMQNPRHLVRRRGQEARLRCSPMKGHSHVYWYRQLPEEGLKFMVYLQKENIIDESGMPKERFSAEFPKEGPSILRIQQVVRGDSAAYFCASSPLGRAEQYFGPGTRLTVT.

V gene TRBV5-8 combines with J gene TRBJ2-7, with a possible D match to TRBD1 (5 bases). The germline gives CDR1 SGHTS, CDR2 YDEGEE. V dropped 6 bases and J dropped 3 bases, with 25 bases sitting between them. This CDR3 is 17 amino acids long. The CDR3 loop reads CASNPRGSNLANYEQYF. In DNA, the CDR3 is TGTGCCAGCAACCCAAGGGGCTCAAACCTGGCTAACTACGAGCAGTACTTC.

The V gene is TRBV4-1, the J gene TRBJ1-5, with D tentatively TRBD1 (5 bases). V was shortened by 3 bases and J by 1 base, with 13 bases between the two germline ends. Germline V gene sequence: CDR1 MGHRA, CDR2 YSYEKL. The CDR3 sequence is 16 residues long. The CDR3 reads CASSHGGYISNQPQHF. The CDR3 DNA is TGCGCCAGCAGCCATGGGGGGTACATAAGCAATCAGCCCCAGCATTTT.

The chain employs TRBV27 and TRBJ2-6; D is perhaps TRBD2 (5 bases). V lost 6 bases, J lost 0 bases, and 9 bases lay in between. CDR3 length: 15 amino acids. Germline CDR1 reads MNHEY; CDR2 reads SMNVEV (reference sequence). The CDR3 coding sequence is TGTGCCAGCAGGTCAGAGGGCTCTGGGGCCAACGTCCTGACTTTC. This gives the protein CASRSEGSGANVLTF. The full variable domain, in which reference TRBV27 and TRBJ2-6 provide the parts outside the CDR3, is EAQVTQNPRYLITVTGKKLTVTCSQNMNHEYMSWYRQDPGLGLRQIYYSMNVEVTDKGDVPEGYKVSRKEKRNFPLILESPSPNQTSLYFCASRSEGSGANVLTFGAGSRLTVL.

Notes on this clone: This specimen includes other DNA sequences encoding the same CDR3. The chain recombines TRBV5-4 with TRBJ2-5; 10 nucleotides align to TRBD2. The CDR3 runs 16 residues. Germline loops: CDR1 SGHNT, CDR2 YYREEE (reference sequence). The ends lost 0 bases at V and 4 bases at J; junction bases unmatched: 6. The CDR3 nucleotides are TGTGCCAGCAGCTTGGATCTAGCGGGGGTAGGAGAGACCCAGTACTTC. Protein: CASSLDLAGVGETQYF.

This clone was counted a few times. The V and J genes are TRBV5-1 and TRBJ2-2, with D maybe TRBD1 (6 bases). This CDR3 region has 13 residues. V was shortened by 2 bases and J by 5 bases, with 7 bases between the two germline ends. CDR1 and CDR2 from the germline V gene are SGHRS and YFSETQ. The DNA of the CDR3 is TGCGCCAGCAGCTTCACAGGGACCGGGGAGCTGTTTTTT. Translated, it gives CASSFTGTGELFF.

The V call is TRBV9, the J call TRBJ1-1; D possibly corresponds to TRBD1 (5 bases). This CDR3 has 15 amino acids. The V end was cut by 0 bases, the J end by 0 bases, with 9 bases between. Germline V CDR1 and CDR2: SGDLS, YYNGEE. CDR3: CASSVGGTVNTEAFF. In DNA, the CDR3 is TGTGCCAGCAGCGTAGGAGGGACCGTGAACACTGAAGCTTTCTTT.

V usage is TRBV13 and J usage is TRBJ1-2, with a tentative D call TRBD1 (5 bases). The CDR3 length is 13 residues. Germline lookup yields CDR1 PRHDT and CDR2 FYEKMQ (reference sequence). V shed 7 bases and J shed 7 bases, with 16 bases lying between them. The CDR3, as DNA: TGTGCCAGCAACCCCGCGGAGGGGAGTGGCTACACCTTC. Translation gives CASNPAEGSGYTF.

The rearrangement uses TRBV6-1 and TRBJ2-3, with 7 bases lining up with TRBD2. Germline V gene lookup returns CDR1 MNHNS and CDR2 SASEGT. This CDR3 is 16 amino acids long. The V and J ends lost 3 bases and 2 bases, in that order; junction bases with no gene match: 8. CDR3 sequence reads: CASSDRSGGITDTQYF. CDR3 bases: TGTGCCAGCAGTGATCGCTCGGGGGGAATCACAGATACGCAGTATTTT.

V usage is TRBV24-1 and J usage is TRBJ1-5; D perhaps matches TRBD1 (5 bases). V was pared by 9 bases and J by 2 bases, with 16 bases between. CDR3 length equals 15 residues. Germline V CDR1 and CDR2: KGHDR, SFDVKD. CDR3 sequence reads: CATAPGGSGNQPQHF. The CDR3, as DNA: TGTGCCACCGCTCCGGGGGGGAGCGGCAATCAGCCCCAGCATTTT.

The chain recombines TRBV27 with TRBJ2-3, with 8 bases lining up with TRBD2. J gave up 1 base and V 3 bases, and 3 bases lay outside the gene matches. CDR1 is MNHEY and CDR2 is SMNVEV in the germline V gene (reference sequence). This CDR3 has 15 residues. CDR3 bases: TGTGCCAGCAGTTTGATGCGGGGGGGCACAGATACGCAGTATTTT. It yields the protein CASSLMRGGTDTQYF.

This clone has only one observation. In nucleotides, the CDR3 is TGTGCCAGCAGTCTAAGAGGACAGGGGAGTAGGTCCTACGAGCAGTACTTC. Protein sequence: CASSLRGQGSRSYEQYF. The chain employs TRBV2 and TRBJ2-7, with 9 positions matching TRBD1. Unmatched junction bases numbered 12, after V lost 5 bases and J lost 1 base. Germline CDR1 SNHLY, CDR2 FYNNEI. This CDR3 spans 17 amino acids. Full variable domain (remainder filled in from reference TRBV2 and TRBJ2-7): EPEVTQTPSHQVTQMGQEVILRCVPISNHLYFYWYRQILGQKVEFLVSFYNNEISEKSEIFDDQFSVERPDGSNFTLKIRSTKLEDSAMYFCASSLRGQGSRSYEQYFGPGTRLTVT.

The rearrangement links TRBV14 to TRBJ1-4; no clear D. Germline CDR1 SGHDN, CDR2 FVKESK. Trimming pared 0 bases from V and 5 bases from J, leaving 19 bases between. This CDR3 is built from 18 residues. In DNA form, the CDR3 reads TGTGCCAGCAGCCAAGATAGCACGTTCGGGCAAAAAAATGAAAAACTGTTTTTT. It is translated as CASSQDSTFGQKNEKLFF.

J is TRBJ2-1 and V is TRBV19, with D perhaps given as TRBD1 or TRBD2 (5 bases each). The CDR3 totals 17 residues. The V and J ends lost 3 bases and 3 bases respectively, with 18 bases between them. Germline V gives CDR1 LNHDA, CDR2 SQIVND (reference sequence). In nucleotides, the CDR3 is TGTGCCAGTAGTATGTCTTACGGGACGGAACTCTACAATGAGCAGTTCTTC. Translation: CASSMSYGTELYNEQFF.

In regard to this clone: Other nucleotide sequences from this sample produce the same CDR3. The chain links TRBV6-5 to TRBJ1-2; 10 nucleotides align to TRBD1. This CDR3 contains 11 residues. CDR1 is MNHEY and CDR2 is SVGAGI in the germline V gene. Trimming took 6 bases from V and 8 from J; bases not matched to a gene: 0. The CDR3 sequence is CASRTGGGYTF. The CDR3 bases are TGTGCCAGCAGGACAGGGGGCGGCTACACCTTC.

V gene TRBV11-2 combines with J gene TRBJ2-7, with D possibly TRBD2 on 6 matching bases. From germline, CDR1 is SGHAT and CDR2 FQNNGV. The CDR3 covers 16 residues. With 0 bases removed from V and 0 bases from J, the gap between germline ends came to 12 bases. The CDR3 DNA sequence: TGTGCCAGCAGCTTAGATTATCCCGGGAGCTCCTACGAGCAGTACTTC. This codes for CASSLDYPGSSYEQYF.

The chain is built from TRBV2 and TRBJ2-6; 10 bases map to TRBD1. The germline CDR1 and CDR2 sequences are SNHLY and FYNNEI. With 6 bases clipped from V and 5 bases from J, the junction kept 10 bases outside the gene matches. The CDR3 spans 17 residues. The chain's CDR3 is CASRQGTGVVWANVLTF. DNA for the CDR3: TGTGCCAGCAGACAGGGGACAGGGGTTGTCTGGGCCAACGTCCTGACTTTC.

This clone was counted between two and nine times. The CDR3 loop reads CASSLGQGSYNSPLHF. The CDR3 region has the DNA TGTGCCAGCAGCTTAGGCCAGGGGTCCTATAATTCACCCCTCCACTTT. The genes are TRBV7-2 and TRBJ1-6; a possible D gene is TRBD1 (6 bases). Germline values: CDR1 SGHTA, CDR2 FQGNSA. Trimming cost V 1 base and J 1 base, with 8 bases left between them. The CDR3 has 16 residues. The full variable domain, with the rest looked up from reference TRBV7-2 and TRBJ1-6, is GAGVSQSPSNKVTEKGKDVELRCDPISGHTALYWYRQSLGQGLEFLIYFQGNSAPDKSGLPSDRFSAERTGGSVSTLTIQRTQQEDSAVYLCASSLGQGSYNSPLHFGNGTRLTVT.

The rearrangement links TRBV6-2 or TRBV6-3 to TRBJ2-2; D unresolved. V lost 4 bases, J lost 3 bases, and 18 bases lay in between. From germline, CDR1 is MNHEY and CDR2 SVGEGT. CDR3 length: 17 amino acids. CDR3: CASSSVFEGWDTGELFF. DNA for the CDR3: TGTGCCAGCAGTTCTGTTTTTGAAGGGTGGGACACCGGGGAGCTGTTTTTT.

This clone has just one count. This chain links TRBV6-5 with TRBJ1-1; weak D call: TRBD1 (5 bases). This CDR3 spans 16 amino acids. Germline V CDR1 and CDR2: MNHEY, SVGAGI. The V end was cut by 0 bases, the J end by 1 base, with 12 bases between. CDR3 residues: CASSYSRGTQNTEAFF. CDR3 sequence (DNA): TGTGCCAGCAGTTACTCGAGAGGGACCCAGAACACTGAAGCTTTCTTT.

The chain is built from TRBV18 and TRBJ1-2, with D perhaps TRBD1 (5 bases). The germline gives CDR1 KGHSH, CDR2 LQKENI. The CDR3 totals 14 residues. V lost 2 bases, J lost 4 bases, and 11 bases lay in between. DNA for the CDR3: TGTGCCAGCTCACCATTACGGGGGAGCTATGGCTACACCTTC. It specifies CASSPLRGSYGYTF.

The chain carries TRBV5-1 and TRBJ1-4; D is ambiguous. This CDR3 is built from 15 residues. Trimming stripped 0 bases from V and 4 bases from J, with 10 bases between. CDR1 is SGHRS and CDR2 is YFSETQ in the germline V gene. The CDR3 DNA follows: TGCGCCAGCAGCTTGGGGGGTGGAAGTAATGAAAAACTGTTTTTT. Its translation is CASSLGGGSNEKLFF.

The chain is built from TRBV30 and TRBJ1-6; D call uncertain. The V end lost 3 bases, the J end lost 0 bases, and 9 bases lay between the germline ends. This CDR3 is 15 amino acids long. CDR1 and CDR2 (germline): GTSNPN, SVGIG (reference sequence). The CDR3 loop is CAWSAASSYNSPLHF. CDR3 nucleotides: TGTGCCTGGAGCGCCGCAAGCTCCTATAATTCACCCCTCCACTTT.

The chain carries TRBV5-4 and TRBJ2-3, with 9 positions matching TRBD2. With V trimmed by 1 base and J by 6 bases, 6 bases remained unmatched. The CDR3 has 15 residues. Germline-derived CDR1 and CDR2 are SGHNT and YYREEE (reference sequence). The CDR3 region is CASSLPGLAGDTQYF. The CDR3, as DNA: TGTGCCAGCAGCTTGCCGGGACTAGCCGGGGATACGCAGTATTTT.

This clone was recorded only once. The chain recombines TRBV6-2 or TRBV6-3 with TRBJ1-1, with a tentative D call TRBD1 (6 bases). Trimming took off 2 bases at V and 3 bases at J, with 10 bases between the two ends. Germline assignment: CDR1 MNHEY and CDR2 SVGEGT. The CDR3 is 14 amino acids. For the CDR3, the DNA is TGTGCCAGCAGTTACACAGGGAAGGACACTGAAGCTTTCTTT. This gives the protein CASSYTGKDTEAFF.

The chain couples TRBV5-1 to TRBJ1-1; TRBD1 might be the D (5 bases). Germline V gene lookup returns CDR1 SGHRS and CDR2 YFSETQ. Trimming left V 0 bases short and J 3 bases short, with 12 bases between. The CDR3 has 15 amino acids. The CDR3 DNA is TGCGCCAGCAGCTTGGCCGTTGGCAGGGACACTGAAGCTTTCTTT. Amino acid sequence: CASSLAVGRDTEAFF.